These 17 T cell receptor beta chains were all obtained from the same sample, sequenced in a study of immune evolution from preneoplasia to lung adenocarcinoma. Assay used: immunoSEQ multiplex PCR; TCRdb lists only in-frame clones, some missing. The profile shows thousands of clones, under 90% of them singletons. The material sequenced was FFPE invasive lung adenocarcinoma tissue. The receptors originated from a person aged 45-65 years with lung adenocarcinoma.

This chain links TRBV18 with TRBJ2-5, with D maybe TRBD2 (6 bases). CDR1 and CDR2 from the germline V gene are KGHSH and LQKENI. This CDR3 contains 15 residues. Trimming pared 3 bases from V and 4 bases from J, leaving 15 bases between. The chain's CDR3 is CASSPQSGFRETQYF. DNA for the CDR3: TGTGCCAGCTCACCTCAAAGCGGGTTTCGAGAGACCCAGTACTTC.

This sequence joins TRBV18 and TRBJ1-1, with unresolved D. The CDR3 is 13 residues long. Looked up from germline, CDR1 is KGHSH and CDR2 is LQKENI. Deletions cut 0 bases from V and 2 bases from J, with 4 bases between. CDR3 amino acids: CASSPPPNTEAFF. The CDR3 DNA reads TGTGCCAGCTCACCACCCCCTAACACTGAAGCTTTCTTT.

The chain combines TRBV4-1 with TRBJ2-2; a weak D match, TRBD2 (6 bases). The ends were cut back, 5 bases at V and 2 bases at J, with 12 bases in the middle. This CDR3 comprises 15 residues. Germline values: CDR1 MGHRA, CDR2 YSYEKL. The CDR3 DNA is TGCGCCAGCAGCAGGAGGGAGACCAACACCGGGGAGCTGTTTTTT. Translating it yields CASSRRETNTGELFF.

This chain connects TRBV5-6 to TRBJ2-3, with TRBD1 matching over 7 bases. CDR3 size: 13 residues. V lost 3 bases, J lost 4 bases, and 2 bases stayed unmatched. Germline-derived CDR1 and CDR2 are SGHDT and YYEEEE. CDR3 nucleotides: TGTGCCAGCAGCTCCGGACAGGCAGATACGCAGTATTTT. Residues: CASSSGQADTQYF.

For the CDR3, the DNA is TGCGCCAGCAGCCGGGACACCTACTCTGGGGCCAACGTCCTGACTTTC. Encoded protein: CASSRDTYSGANVLTF. This chain joins TRBV4-1 and TRBJ2-6, with TRBD1 as a possible D gene (6 bases). The germline V gene has CDR1 MGHRA and CDR2 YSYEKL. The CDR3 has 16 amino acids. With 4 bases removed from V and 0 bases from J, the gap between germline ends came to 10 bases.

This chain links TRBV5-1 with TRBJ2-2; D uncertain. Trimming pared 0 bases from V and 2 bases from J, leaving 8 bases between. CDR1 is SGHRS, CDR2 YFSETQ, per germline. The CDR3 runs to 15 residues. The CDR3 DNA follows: TGCGCCAGCAGCTTGGGGGCTGATAACACCGGGGAGCTGTTTTTT. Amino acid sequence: CASSLGADNTGELFF.

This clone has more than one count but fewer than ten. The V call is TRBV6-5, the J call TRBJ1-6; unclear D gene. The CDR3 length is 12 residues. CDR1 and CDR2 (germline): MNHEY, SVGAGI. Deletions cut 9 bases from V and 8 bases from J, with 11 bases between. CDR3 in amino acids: CASRRSDSPLHF. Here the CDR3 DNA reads TGTGCCAGTCGACGGAGTGATTCACCCCTCCACTTT.

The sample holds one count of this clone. The CDR3 DNA sequence: TGTGCCAGCATCGCCGCGAGGGGAGTTAACTATGGCTACACCTTC. This encodes CASIAARGVNYGYTF. The chain has TRBV28 and TRBJ1-2; TRBD1 might be the D (5 bases). This CDR3 has 15 amino acids. The V and J ends lost 7 bases and 1 base respectively, with 16 bases between them. Looked up from germline, CDR1 is MDHEN and CDR2 is SYDVKM.

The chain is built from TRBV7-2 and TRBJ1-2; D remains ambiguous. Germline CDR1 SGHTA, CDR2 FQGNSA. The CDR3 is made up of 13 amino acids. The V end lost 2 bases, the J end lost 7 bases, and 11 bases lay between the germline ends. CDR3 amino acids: CASSLQARAGYTF. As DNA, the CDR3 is TGTGCCAGCAGCTTACAGGCGCGGGCTGGCTACACCTTC. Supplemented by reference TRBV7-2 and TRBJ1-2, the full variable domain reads GAGVSQSPSNKVTEKGKDVELRCDPISGHTALYWYRQSLGQGLEFLIYFQGNSAPDKSGLPSDRFSAERTGGSVSTLTIQRTQQEDSAVYLCASSLQARAGYTFGSGTRLTVV.

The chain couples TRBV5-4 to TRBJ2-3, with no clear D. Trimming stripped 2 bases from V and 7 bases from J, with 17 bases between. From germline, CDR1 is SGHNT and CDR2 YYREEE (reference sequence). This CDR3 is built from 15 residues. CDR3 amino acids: CASSFLISRNHTQYF. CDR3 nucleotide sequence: TGTGCCAGCAGCTTCCTTATCAGTCGAAACCATACGCAGTATTTT.

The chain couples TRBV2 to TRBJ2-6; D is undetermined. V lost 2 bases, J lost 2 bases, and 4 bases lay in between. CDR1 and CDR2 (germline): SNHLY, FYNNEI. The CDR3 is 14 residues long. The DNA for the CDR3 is TGTGCCAGCAGTGAAAGGGCTGGGGCCAACGTCCTGACTTTC. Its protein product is CASSERAGANVLTF.

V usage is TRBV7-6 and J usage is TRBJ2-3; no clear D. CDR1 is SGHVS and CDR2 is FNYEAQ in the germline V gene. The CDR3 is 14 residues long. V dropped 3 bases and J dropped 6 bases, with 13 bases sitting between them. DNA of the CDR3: TGTGCCAGCAGCTTCGGCCCCGCACAGGATACGCAGTATTTT. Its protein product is CASSFGPAQDTQYF. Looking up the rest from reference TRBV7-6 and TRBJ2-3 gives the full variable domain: GAGVSQSPRYKVTKRGQDVALRCDPISGHVSLYWYRQALGQGPEFLTYFNYEAQQDKSGLPNDRFSAERPEGSISTLTIQRTEQRDSAMYRCASSFGPAQDTQYFGPGTRLTVL.

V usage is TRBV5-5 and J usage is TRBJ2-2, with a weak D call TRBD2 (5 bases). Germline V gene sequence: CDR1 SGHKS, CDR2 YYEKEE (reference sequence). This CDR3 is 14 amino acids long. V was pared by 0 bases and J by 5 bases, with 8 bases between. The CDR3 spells CASSLEGGTGELFF. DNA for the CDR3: TGTGCCAGCAGCTTGGAGGGCGGGACCGGGGAGCTGTTTTTT.

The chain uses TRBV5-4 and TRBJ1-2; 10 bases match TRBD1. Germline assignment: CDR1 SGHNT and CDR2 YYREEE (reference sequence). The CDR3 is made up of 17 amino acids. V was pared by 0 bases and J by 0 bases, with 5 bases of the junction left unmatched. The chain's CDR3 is CASSLDWDRGANYGYTF. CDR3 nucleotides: TGTGCCAGCAGCTTGGATTGGGACAGGGGAGCTAACTATGGCTACACCTTC.

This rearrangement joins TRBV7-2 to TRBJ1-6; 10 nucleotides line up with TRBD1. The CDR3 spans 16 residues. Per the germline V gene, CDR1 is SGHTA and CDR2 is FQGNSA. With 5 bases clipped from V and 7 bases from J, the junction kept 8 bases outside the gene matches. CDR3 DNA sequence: TGTGCCAGCAGCCCGCAGTTGGGACAGGGGAATTCACCCCTCCACTTT. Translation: CASSPQLGQGNSPLHF.

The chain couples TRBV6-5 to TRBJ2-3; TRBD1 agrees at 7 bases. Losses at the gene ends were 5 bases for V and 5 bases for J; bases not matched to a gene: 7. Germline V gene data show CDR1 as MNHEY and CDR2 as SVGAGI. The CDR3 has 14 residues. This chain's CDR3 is CASSDTGAGDTQYF. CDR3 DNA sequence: TGTGCCAGCAGTGACACAGGGGCTGGAGATACGCAGTATTTT.

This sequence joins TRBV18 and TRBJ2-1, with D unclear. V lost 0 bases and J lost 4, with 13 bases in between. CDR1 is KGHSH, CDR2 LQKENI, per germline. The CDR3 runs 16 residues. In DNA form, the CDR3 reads TGTGCCAGCTCACCACCGGGTAGTTTAGATTACAATGAGCAGTTCTTC. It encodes CASSPPGSLDYNEQFF. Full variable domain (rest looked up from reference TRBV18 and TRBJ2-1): NAGVMQNPRHLVRRRGQEARLRCSPMKGHSHVYWYRQLPEEGLKFMVYLQKENIIDESGMPKERFSAEFPKEGPSILRIQQVVRGDSAAYFCASSPPGSLDYNEQFFGPGTRLTVL.